This T cell receptor beta chain was captured in a study of regulatory T cells in long-lasting Graves disease. Findings of the study overall: TRBV28, TRBJ1-2 and TRBJ2-5 were favored in persistent disease. Accuracy was perhaps lowered by the small sample size.

The CDR3 is made up of 13 amino acids. Deletions cut 4 bases from V and 4 bases from J, with 13 bases between. Germline lookup yields CDR1 DFQATT and CDR2 SNEGSKA (reference sequence). A note on this clonotype: Antigen unknown.

According to the study, TCR beta libraries were built with iRepertoire HTBI primers and CDR3-region Arm-PCR. Using its own MiXCR run on the multiplex PCR reads, TCRdb lists one record per CDR3 protein. The repertoire has some 450,000 distinct CDR3 sequences, about a sixth of them found once; the top ten carry approximately 12%. Time point indicated: newly diagnosed GD, antithyroid drugs for less than 3 months. Scientists built the TCR library using RNA that was extracted from PBMCs. This sample also appeared in a second study, on T cells in Graves' hyperthyroidism and ophthalmopathy. From that second work: HTBI primers were employed in a first-round RT-PCR of the TCR CDR3.

The chain combines TRBV20-1 with TRBJ1-2; no clear D gene. This TCR came from a woman in her twenties or thirties with Graves disease. Sequences were derived from peripheral blood mononuclear cells (PBMCs), sampled at new diagnosis, from a patient treated with antithyroid drugs. CDR3 sequence: CSAMVTEIYGYTF. The CDR3 DNA follows: TGCAGTGCTATGGTTACAGAAATCTATGGCTACACCTTC.